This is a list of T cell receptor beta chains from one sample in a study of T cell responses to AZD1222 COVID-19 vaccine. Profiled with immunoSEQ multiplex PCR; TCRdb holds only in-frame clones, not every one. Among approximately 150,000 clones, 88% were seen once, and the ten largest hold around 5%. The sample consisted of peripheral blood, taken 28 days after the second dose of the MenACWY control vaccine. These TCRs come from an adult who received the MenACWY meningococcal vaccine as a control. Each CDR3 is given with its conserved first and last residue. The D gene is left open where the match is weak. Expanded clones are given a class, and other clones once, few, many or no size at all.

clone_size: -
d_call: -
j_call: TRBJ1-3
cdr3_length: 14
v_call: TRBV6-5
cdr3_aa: CASSRAESGNTIYF
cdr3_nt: TGTGCCAGCAGTAGGGCCGAATCTGGAAACACCATATATTTT

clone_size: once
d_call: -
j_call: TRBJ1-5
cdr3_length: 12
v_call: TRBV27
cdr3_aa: CASGGPTQPQHF
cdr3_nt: TGTGCCAGCGGGGGGCCTACTCAGCCCCAGCATTTT

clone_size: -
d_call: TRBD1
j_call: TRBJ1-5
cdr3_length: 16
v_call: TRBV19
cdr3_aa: CASSMEGAAGNQPQHF
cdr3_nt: TGTGCCAGTAGTATGGAGGGGGCGGCGGGCAATCAGCCCCAGCATTTT

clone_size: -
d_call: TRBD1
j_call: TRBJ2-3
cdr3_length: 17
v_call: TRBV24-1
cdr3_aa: CATSDGGDRGPRDTQYF
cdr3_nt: TGTGCCACCAGTGACGGAGGGGACAGGGGTCCCAGGGATACGCAGTATTTT

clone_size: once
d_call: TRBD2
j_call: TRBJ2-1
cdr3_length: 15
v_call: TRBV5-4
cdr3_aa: CASSPGTSLGREQFF
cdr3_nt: TGTGCCAGCAGCCCCGGGACTAGCTTGGGTCGTGAGCAGTTCTTC

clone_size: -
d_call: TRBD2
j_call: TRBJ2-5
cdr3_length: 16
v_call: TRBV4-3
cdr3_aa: CASSQYAGGGGETQYF
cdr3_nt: TGCGCCAGCAGCCAATACGCGGGGGGCGGCGGGGAGACCCAGTACTTC

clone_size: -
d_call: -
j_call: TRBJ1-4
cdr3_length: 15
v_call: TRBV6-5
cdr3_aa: CASSYSDSPAVKLFF
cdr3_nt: TGTGCCAGCAGTTACTCTGACTCCCCCGCGGTGAAACTGTTTTTT

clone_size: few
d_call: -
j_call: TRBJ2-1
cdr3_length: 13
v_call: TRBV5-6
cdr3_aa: CASSLTGLNEQFF
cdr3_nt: TGTGCCAGCAGCTTGACAGGGCTCAATGAGCAGTTCTTC

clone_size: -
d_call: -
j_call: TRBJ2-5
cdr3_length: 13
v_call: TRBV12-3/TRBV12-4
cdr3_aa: CASSHTPQETQYF
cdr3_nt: TGTGCCAGCAGCCACACCCCCCAAGAGACCCAGTACTTC

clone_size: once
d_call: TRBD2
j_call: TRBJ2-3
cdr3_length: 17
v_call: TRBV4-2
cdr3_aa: CASSQAPGASGTDTQYF
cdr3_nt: TGTGCCAGCAGCCAGGCCCCCGGCGCTAGCGGGACAGATACGCAGTATTTT

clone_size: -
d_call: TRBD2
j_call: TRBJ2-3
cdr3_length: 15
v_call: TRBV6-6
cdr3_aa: CASTRTLAGMDTQYF
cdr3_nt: TGTGCCAGCACCCGAACACTAGCGGGAATGGATACGCAGTATTTT

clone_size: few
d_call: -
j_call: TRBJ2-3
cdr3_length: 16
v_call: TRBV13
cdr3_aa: CASSRRTGSHTDTQYF
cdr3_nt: TGTGCCAGCAGCCGCCGCACAGGCTCCCACACAGATACGCAGTATTTT

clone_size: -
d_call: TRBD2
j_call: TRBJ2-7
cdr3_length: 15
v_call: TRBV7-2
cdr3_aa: CASSLLAGVLDEQYF
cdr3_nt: TGTGCCAGCAGCTTACTAGCGGGAGTTCTAGACGAGCAGTACTTC

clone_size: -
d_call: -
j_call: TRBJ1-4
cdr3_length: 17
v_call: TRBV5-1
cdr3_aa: CASSGAASQPRGEKLFF
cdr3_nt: TGCGCCAGCAGCGGAGCGGCCAGCCAACCCCGGGGTGAAAAACTGTTTTTT

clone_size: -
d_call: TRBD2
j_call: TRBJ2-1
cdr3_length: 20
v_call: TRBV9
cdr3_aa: CASSRGPGTSGEHGYNEQFF
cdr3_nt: TGTGCCAGCAGCCGCGGCCCCGGGACTAGCGGGGAGCATGGGTACAATGAGCAGTTCTTC

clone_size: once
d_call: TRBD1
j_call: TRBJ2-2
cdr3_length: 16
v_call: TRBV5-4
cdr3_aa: CASSPRGTENTGELFF
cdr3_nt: TGTGCCAGCAGCCCGAGGGGGACAGAGAACACCGGGGAGCTGTTTTTT

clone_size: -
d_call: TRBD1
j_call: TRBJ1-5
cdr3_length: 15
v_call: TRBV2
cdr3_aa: CASSGGQGDNQPQHF
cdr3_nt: TGTGCCAGCAGTGGCGGACAGGGGGACAATCAGCCCCAGCATTTT

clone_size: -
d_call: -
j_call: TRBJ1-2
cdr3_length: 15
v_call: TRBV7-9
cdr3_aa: CASSFFDGPNYGYTF
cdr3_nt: TGTGCCAGCAGCTTTTTCGACGGACCAAACTATGGCTACACCTTC

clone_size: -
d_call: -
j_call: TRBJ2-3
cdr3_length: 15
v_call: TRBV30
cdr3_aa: CAYQRGGATTDTQYF
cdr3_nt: TGTGCCTATCAGAGGGGGGGGGCCACAACAGATACGCAGTATTTT

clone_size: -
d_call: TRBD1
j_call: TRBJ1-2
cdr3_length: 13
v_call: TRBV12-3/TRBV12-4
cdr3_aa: CASRTGDPYGYTF
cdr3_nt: TGTGCCAGCAGGACAGGGGACCCCTATGGCTACACCTTC

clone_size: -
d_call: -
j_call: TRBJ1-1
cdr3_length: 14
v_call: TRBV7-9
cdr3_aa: CASSLTESYTEAFF
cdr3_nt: TGTGCCAGCAGCTTGACAGAGAGCTACACTGAAGCTTTCTTT

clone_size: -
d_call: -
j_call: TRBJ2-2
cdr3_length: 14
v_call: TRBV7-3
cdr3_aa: CASSPRLLTGELFF
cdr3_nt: TGTGCCAGCAGCCCCCGACTACTCACCGGGGAGCTGTTTTTT

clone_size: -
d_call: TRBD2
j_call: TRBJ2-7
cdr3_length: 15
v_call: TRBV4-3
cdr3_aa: CASSQATSGIYEQYF
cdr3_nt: TGCGCCAGCAGCCAAGCCACTAGCGGGATCTACGAGCAGTACTTC

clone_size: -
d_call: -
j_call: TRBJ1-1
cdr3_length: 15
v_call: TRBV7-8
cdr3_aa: CASSSTGPKNTEAFF
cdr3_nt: TGTGCCAGCAGCTCGACGGGACCTAAGAACACTGAAGCTTTCTTT

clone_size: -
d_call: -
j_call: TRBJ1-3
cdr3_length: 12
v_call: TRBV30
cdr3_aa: CAWSVAGNTIYF
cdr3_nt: TGTGCCTGGAGTGTAGCAGGAAACACCATATATTTT

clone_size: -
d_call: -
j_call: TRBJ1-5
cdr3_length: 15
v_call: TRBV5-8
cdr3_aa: CASSRPGVEDQPQHF
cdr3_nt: TGTGCCAGCAGCCGGCCGGGAGTTGAGGATCAGCCCCAGCATTTT

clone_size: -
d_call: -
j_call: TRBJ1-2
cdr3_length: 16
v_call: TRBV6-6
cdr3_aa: CASSSLTGNNNYGYTF
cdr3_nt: TGTGCCAGCAGTTCGTTGACAGGAAACAATAACTATGGCTACACCTTC

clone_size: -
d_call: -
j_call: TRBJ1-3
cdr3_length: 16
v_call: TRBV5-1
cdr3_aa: CASTLMEASSGNTIYF
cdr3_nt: TGCGCCAGCACCCTTATGGAGGCGAGCTCTGGAAACACCATATATTTT

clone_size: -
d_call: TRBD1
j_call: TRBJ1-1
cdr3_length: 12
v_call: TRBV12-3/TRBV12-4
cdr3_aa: CASRRTGEKAFF
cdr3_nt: TGTGCCAGCAGACGGACAGGGGAGAAGGCTTTCTTT

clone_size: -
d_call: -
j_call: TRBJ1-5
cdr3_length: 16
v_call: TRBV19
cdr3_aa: CASSIGGQDSNQPQHF
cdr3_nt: TGTGCCAGTAGTATAGGGGGGCAGGATAGCAATCAGCCCCAGCATTTT

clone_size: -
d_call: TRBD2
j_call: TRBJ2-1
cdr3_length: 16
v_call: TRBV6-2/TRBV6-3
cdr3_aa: CASSPRTSGGYNEQFF
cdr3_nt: TGTGCCAGCAGCCCTCGGACTAGCGGGGGCTACAATGAGCAGTTCTTC

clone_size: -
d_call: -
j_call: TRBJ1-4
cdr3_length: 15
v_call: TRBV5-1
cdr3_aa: CASSPRQYHREKLFF
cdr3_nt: TGCGCCAGCAGCCCGAGACAGTATCATAGAGAAAAACTGTTTTTT

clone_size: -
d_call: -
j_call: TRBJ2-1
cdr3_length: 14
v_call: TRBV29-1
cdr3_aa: CSVESYGQNNEQFF
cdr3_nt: TGCAGCGTTGAGTCTTATGGGCAGAACAATGAGCAGTTCTTC

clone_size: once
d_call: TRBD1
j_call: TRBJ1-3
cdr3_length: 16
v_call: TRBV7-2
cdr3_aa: CASSLSGTGPGNTIYF
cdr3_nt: TGTGCCAGCAGCCTCTCCGGGACAGGGCCTGGAAACACCATATATTTT